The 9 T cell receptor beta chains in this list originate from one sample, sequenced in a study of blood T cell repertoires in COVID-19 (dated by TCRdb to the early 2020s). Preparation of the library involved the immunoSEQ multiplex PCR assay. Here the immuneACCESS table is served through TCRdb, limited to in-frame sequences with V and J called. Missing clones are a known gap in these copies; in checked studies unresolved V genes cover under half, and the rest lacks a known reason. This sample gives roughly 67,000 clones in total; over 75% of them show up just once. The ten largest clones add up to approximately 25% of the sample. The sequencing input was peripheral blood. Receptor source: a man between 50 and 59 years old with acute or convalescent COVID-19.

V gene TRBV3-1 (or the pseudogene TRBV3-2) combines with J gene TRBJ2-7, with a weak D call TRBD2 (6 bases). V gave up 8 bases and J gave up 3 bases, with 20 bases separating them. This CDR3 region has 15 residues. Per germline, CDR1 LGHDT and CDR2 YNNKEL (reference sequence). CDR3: CASADRYRDFYEQYF. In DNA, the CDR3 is TGTGCCAGCGCTGATCGCTACCGGGACTTCTACGAGCAGTACTTC.

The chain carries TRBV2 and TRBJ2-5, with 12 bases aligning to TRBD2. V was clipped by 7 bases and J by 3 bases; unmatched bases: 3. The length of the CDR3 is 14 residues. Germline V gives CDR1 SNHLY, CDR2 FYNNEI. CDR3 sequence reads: CASKASGGEETQYF. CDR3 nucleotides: TGTGCCAGCAAGGCTAGCGGGGGGGAAGAGACCCAGTACTTC. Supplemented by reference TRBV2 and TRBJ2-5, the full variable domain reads EPEVTQTPSHQVTQMGQEVILRCVPISNHLYFYWYRQILGQKVEFLVSFYNNEISEKSEIFDDQFSVERPDGSNFTLKIRSTKLEDSAMYFCASKASGGEETQYFGPGTRLLVL.

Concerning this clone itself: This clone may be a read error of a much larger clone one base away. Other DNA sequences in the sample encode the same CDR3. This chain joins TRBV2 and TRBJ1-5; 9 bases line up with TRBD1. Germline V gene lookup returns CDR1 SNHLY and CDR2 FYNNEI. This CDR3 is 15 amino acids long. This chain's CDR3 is CASRDRGGSNQPQHF. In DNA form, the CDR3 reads TGTGCCAGCAGGGACAGGGGCGGCAGCAATCAACCCCAGCATTTT.

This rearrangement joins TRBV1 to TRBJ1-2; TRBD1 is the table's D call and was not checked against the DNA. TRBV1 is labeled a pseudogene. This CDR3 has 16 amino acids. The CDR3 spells CTSSQDLGRRVYGYTF. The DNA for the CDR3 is TGCACCAGCAGCCAAGATTTAGGGCGCAGGGTCTATGGCTACACCTTC.

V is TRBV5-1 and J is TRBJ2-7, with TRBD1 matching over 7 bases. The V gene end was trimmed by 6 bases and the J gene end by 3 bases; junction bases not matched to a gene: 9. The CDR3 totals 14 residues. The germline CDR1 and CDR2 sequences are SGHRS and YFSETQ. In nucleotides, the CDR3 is TGCGCCAGCACCCCGGACAGGAAGGACTACGAGCAGTACTTC. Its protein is CASTPDRKDYEQYF.

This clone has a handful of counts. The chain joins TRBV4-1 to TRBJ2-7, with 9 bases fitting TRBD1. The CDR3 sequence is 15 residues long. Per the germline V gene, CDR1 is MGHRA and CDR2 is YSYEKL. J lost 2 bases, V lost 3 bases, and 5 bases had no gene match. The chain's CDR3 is CASSQSRDRAYEQYF. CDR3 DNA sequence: TGCGCCAGCAGCCAGTCCCGGGACAGGGCCTACGAGCAGTACTTC.

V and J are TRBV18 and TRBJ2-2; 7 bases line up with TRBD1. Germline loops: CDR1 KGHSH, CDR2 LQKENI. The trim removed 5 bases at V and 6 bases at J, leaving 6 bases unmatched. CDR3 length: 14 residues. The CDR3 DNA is TGTGCCAGCTCATCTACAGGGGTCGCCGGGGAGCTGTTTTTT. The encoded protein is CASSSTGVAGELFF.

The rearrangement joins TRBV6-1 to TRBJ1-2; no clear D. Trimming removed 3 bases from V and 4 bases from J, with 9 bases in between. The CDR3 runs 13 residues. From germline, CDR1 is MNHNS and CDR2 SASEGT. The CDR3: CASSDYGPYGYTF. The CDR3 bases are TGTGCCAGCAGTGATTACGGTCCCTATGGCTACACCTTC.

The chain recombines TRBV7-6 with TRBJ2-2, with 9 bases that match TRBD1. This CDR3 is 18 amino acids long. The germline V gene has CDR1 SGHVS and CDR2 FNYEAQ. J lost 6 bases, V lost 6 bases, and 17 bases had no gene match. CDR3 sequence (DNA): TGTGCCAGCAGTAAAAACCGACAGGGGGTATCCTTATCCGGGGAGCTGTTTTTT. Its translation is CASSKNRQGVSLSGELFF.